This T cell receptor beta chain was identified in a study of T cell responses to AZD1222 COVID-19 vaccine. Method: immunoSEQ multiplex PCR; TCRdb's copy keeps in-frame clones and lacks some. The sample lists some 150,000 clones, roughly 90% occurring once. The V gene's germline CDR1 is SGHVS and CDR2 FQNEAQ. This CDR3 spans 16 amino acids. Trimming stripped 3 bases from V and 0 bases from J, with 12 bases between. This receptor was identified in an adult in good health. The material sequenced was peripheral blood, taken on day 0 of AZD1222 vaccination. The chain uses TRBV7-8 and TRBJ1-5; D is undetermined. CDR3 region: CASSFGRTYSNQPQHF. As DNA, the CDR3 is TGTGCCAGCAGCTTCGGACGTACGTATAGCAATCAGCCCCAGCATTTT.